The 28 T cell receptor beta chains given below trace back to one sample, sequenced in a study of radiation and T cells in renal cell carcinoma. Specified time point: blood 2 weeks post-SBRT. Documented treatment: 15 Gy SBRT to primary tumor, nephrectomy 4 weeks later. TCRdb's copy holds only in-frame clones and misses some; the assay was immunoSEQ multiplex PCR. Among about 150,000 clones listed, roughly 89% were seen once. This material consisted of blood, taken from a patient whose treatment included radiotherapy and nephrectomy. These receptors were taken from a woman between 45 and 65 years old with renal cell carcinoma.

This chain connects TRBV2 to TRBJ2-6; no clear D. The CDR3 is made up of 16 amino acids. Germline V gives CDR1 SNHLY, CDR2 FYNNEI. V gave up 8 bases and J gave up 0 bases, with 14 bases separating them. The CDR3 DNA follows: TGTGCCAGCCAGCGCACCGCAAGCTCTGGGGCCAACGTCCTGACTTTC. Its protein product is CASQRTASSGANVLTF.

This chain uses TRBV7-6 with TRBJ1-2; D perhaps matches TRBD1 (5 bases). CDR3 length: 14 amino acids. Germline CDR1 and CDR2: SGHVS and FNYEAQ. The ends were cut back, 4 bases at V and 6 bases at J, with 15 bases in the middle. The CDR3 spells CASSSPGTRNGYTF. The CDR3 bases are TGTGCCAGCAGCTCTCCCGGGACGCGAAATGGCTACACCTTC.

The sample holds a few counts of this clone. The chain recombines TRBV4-2 with TRBJ2-1; maybe TRBD1 (5 bases). The CDR3 is 14 residues long. Trimming stripped 4 bases from V and 8 bases from J, with 15 bases between. The V gene's germline CDR1 is LGHNA and CDR2 YNFKEQ. In DNA form, the CDR3 reads TGTGCCAGCAGCCTCGAACAGGACGGAGATGAGCAGTTCTTC. This translates into CASSLEQDGDEQFF.

The V call is TRBV5-1, the J call TRBJ2-5, with 12 bases matching TRBD2. V was clipped by 3 bases and J by 2 bases; unmatched bases: 2. Germline V lookup: CDR1 SGHRS, CDR2 YFSETQ. CDR3 size: 15 residues. This CDR3 is CASSWLAGGQETQYF. CDR3 DNA sequence: TGCGCCAGCAGCTGGCTAGCGGGGGGGCAAGAGACCCAGTACTTC.

This sequence joins TRBV19 and TRBJ2-7; 9 positions match TRBD2. J gave up 0 bases and V 4 bases, and 4 bases lay outside the gene matches. From germline, CDR1 is LNHDA and CDR2 SQIVND (reference sequence). This CDR3 spans 15 amino acids. The CDR3 spells CASSTGLAFSYEQYF. CDR3 bases: TGTGCCAGTAGTACCGGACTAGCGTTCTCCTACGAGCAGTACTTC. The whole variable domain, filled in from reference TRBV19 and TRBJ2-7, reads DGGITQSPKYLFRKEGQNVTLSCEQNLNHDAMYWYRQDPGQGLRLIYYSQIVNDFQKGDIAEGYSVSREKKESFPLTVTSAQKNPTAFYLCASSTGLAFSYEQYFGPGTRLTVT.

The chain links TRBV6-1 to TRBJ2-7; D gene uncertain. Germline V CDR1 and CDR2: MNHNS, SASEGT. The ends were cut back, 7 bases at V and 3 bases at J, with 7 bases in the middle. The CDR3 totals 11 residues. The CDR3: CASKAGYEQYF. CDR3 DNA: TGTGCCAGCAAGGCAGGCTACGAGCAGTACTTC.

V usage is TRBV5-1 and J usage is TRBJ2-5; D unclear. The CDR3 spans 13 residues. V lost 2 bases and J lost 5, with 10 bases in between. From germline, CDR1 is SGHRS and CDR2 YFSETQ. DNA of the CDR3: TGCGCCAGCAGCTTCGCGGCGTCCGAGACCCAGTACTTC. The encoded protein is CASSFAASETQYF.

This chain connects TRBV19 to TRBJ1-2, with no clear D. The CDR3 is 16 residues long. The V gene's germline CDR1 is LNHDA and CDR2 SQIVND (reference sequence). Trimming took 1 base from V and 4 from J, leaving 16 bases between them. The CDR3 bases are TGTGCCAGTAGTATAGGGTCGGCAGCCCGCCTCTATGGCTACACCTTC. Amino acid sequence: CASSIGSAARLYGYTF.

The chain recombines TRBV6-1 with TRBJ1-2, with D unclear. The CDR3 length is 13 residues. Germline CDR1 is MNHNS and CDR2 is SASEGT. V gave up 1 base and J gave up 5 bases, with 8 bases separating them. Here the CDR3 DNA reads TGTGCCAGCAGTGAAGGGACGGAATATGGCTACACCTTC. Translation: CASSEGTEYGYTF.

The J gene is TRBJ2-3, the V gene TRBV19; TRBD1 agrees at 9 bases. Trimming at V came to 4 bases and at J to 0 bases, leaving 20 bases not matched to a gene. CDR3 size: 21 residues. The germline V gene has CDR1 LNHDA and CDR2 SQIVND (reference sequence). The CDR3, as DNA: TGTGCCAGTAGTACGCCAAAGACAGGGGGTTTCAACGCGTTTAGCACAGATACGCAGTATTTT. Residues: CASSTPKTGGFNAFSTDTQYF.

The chain has TRBV2 and TRBJ2-7; 7 nucleotides match TRBD1. The CDR3 is 16 amino acids. In germline, CDR1 is SNHLY, CDR2 FYNNEI. V shed 4 bases and J 0 bases; nucleotides not matched to a gene: 9. The CDR3 DNA sequence: TGTGCCAGCAGTGGGTTTGAGGGGGCCCTCTCCTACGAGCAGTACTTC. Residues: CASSGFEGALSYEQYF.

The V and J genes are TRBV19 and TRBJ2-4; D gene unclear. V lost 3 bases and J 7 bases, leaving 13 bases between the germline ends. The CDR3 has 14 amino acids. Germline V lookup: CDR1 LNHDA, CDR2 SQIVND (reference sequence). The CDR3 region is CASSIGPADNIQYF. The CDR3 DNA reads TGTGCCAGTAGTATCGGCCCCGCTGACAACATTCAGTACTTC.

The CDR3 region is CASGLASLGTEAFF. CDR3 nucleotides: TGTGCTAGTGGTTTGGCCAGCCTCGGGACTGAAGCTTTCTTT. The rearrangement joins TRBV12-5 to TRBJ1-1; D unclear. Germline values: CDR1 LGHNT, CDR2 FRNRAP. The CDR3 has 14 amino acids. V lost 1 base, J lost 5 bases, and 11 bases lay in between.

The genes are TRBV5-6 and TRBJ1-2, with unresolved D. The CDR3 covers 13 residues. Germline CDR1 SGHDT, CDR2 YYEEEE. Trimming removed 1 base from V and 4 bases from J, with 8 bases in between. The CDR3 spells CASSLQQFYGYTF. CDR3 in DNA: TGTGCCAGCAGCTTGCAACAGTTCTATGGCTACACCTTC.

The J gene is TRBJ2-7, the V gene TRBV5-4; D is perhaps TRBD2 (6 bases). The germline gives CDR1 SGHNT, CDR2 YYREEE (reference sequence). The length of the CDR3 is 15 residues. V lost 0 bases and J 0 bases, leaving 10 bases between the germline ends. The CDR3 here is CASSLGGDPSYEQYF. The CDR3 DNA sequence: TGTGCCAGCAGCTTGGGGGGGGATCCCTCCTACGAGCAGTACTTC.

The chain is built from TRBV12-5 and TRBJ1-1; 9 nucleotides align to TRBD1. The length of the CDR3 is 13 residues. Looked up from germline, CDR1 is LGHNT and CDR2 is FRNRAP. Trimming removed 6 bases from V and 4 bases from J; junction bases left unmatched: 3. The CDR3 bases are TGTGCTAGTGGCCTGGACAGGGGCACTGAAGCTTTCTTT. Its protein is CASGLDRGTEAFF.

This chain uses TRBV5-4 with TRBJ2-1, with D possibly TRBD2 on 5 matching bases. V lost 4 bases, J lost 0 bases, and 8 bases lay in between. The CDR3 extends over 14 amino acids. Germline values: CDR1 SGHNT, CDR2 YYREEE (reference sequence). CDR3 residues: CASSTRGSYNEQFF. The CDR3 DNA sequence: TGTGCCAGCAGCACTCGGGGCTCCTACAATGAGCAGTTCTTC.

The J gene is TRBJ2-7, the V gene TRBV7-8; TRBD1 matches at 9 bases. Germline CDR1 is SGHVS and CDR2 is FQNEAQ. V dropped 7 bases and J dropped 6; count of bases not matched to a gene: 10. The CDR3 is made up of 14 amino acids. In DNA form, the CDR3 reads TGTGCCAGCAACTCGGACAGGGGAATCGGCGAGCAGTACTTC. Residues: CASNSDRGIGEQYF.

The J gene is TRBJ2-7, the V gene TRBV5-4, with no clear D. Germline lookup yields CDR1 SGHNT and CDR2 YYREEE (reference sequence). Trimming stripped 0 bases from V and 3 bases from J, with 7 bases between. The CDR3 runs 13 residues. Written as DNA, the CDR3 is TGTGCCAGCAGCTTGGGGCAGGTCTACGAGCAGTACTTC. Amino acids: CASSLGQVYEQYF.

This chain links TRBV7-9 with TRBJ1-5; TRBD1 aligns across 7 bases. This CDR3 comprises 15 residues. Germline CDR1 reads SEHNR; CDR2 reads FQNEAQ (reference sequence). V shed 3 bases and J 4 bases; nucleotides not matched to a gene: 6. The CDR3 DNA is TGTGCCAGCAGCTTCGCGAGACAGGGTAATCAGCCCCAGCATTTT. Translated, it gives CASSFARQGNQPQHF.

The chain has TRBV5-1 and TRBJ1-2, with no clear D. The CDR3 covers 12 residues. Germline V lookup: CDR1 SGHRS, CDR2 YFSETQ. The V end was cut by 0 bases, the J end by 8 bases, with 8 bases between. DNA for the CDR3: TGCGCCAGCAGCTTGGAGAGAAGGGGCTACACCTTC. This encodes CASSLERRGYTF.

V usage is TRBV5-6 and J usage is TRBJ2-2; unclear D gene. Germline values: CDR1 SGHDT, CDR2 YYEEEE. Between the trimmed V and J ends, which lost 2 bases and 7 bases, there was a span of 6 bases. CDR3 length: 12 amino acids. The CDR3 here is CASSFPDGELFF. The CDR3 nucleotides are TGTGCCAGCAGCTTCCCGGACGGGGAGCTGTTTTTT.

The genes are TRBV18 and TRBJ1-2, with D possibly matching TRBD1 (6 bases). Germline CDR1 and CDR2: KGHSH and LQKENI. The V end lost 1 base, the J end lost 6 bases, and 6 bases lay between the germline ends. The CDR3 spans 12 residues. The DNA of the CDR3 is TGTGCCAGCTCACCACAGGGGGATGGCTACACCTTC. Translation: CASSPQGDGYTF.

The chain carries TRBV5-1 and TRBJ2-1; unclear D gene. The V end lost 3 bases, the J end lost 1 base, and 8 bases lay between the germline ends. CDR1 and CDR2 (germline): SGHRS, YFSETQ. This CDR3 region has 14 residues. The DNA of the CDR3 is TGCGCCAGCAGCTGGGGTGAATCCTACAATGAGCAGTTCTTC. Translated, it gives CASSWGESYNEQFF.

This chain joins TRBV19 and TRBJ2-2, with a tentative D call TRBD1 (6 bases). V was cut by 6 bases and J by 4 bases, with 12 bases left in between. The CDR3 has 14 residues. Germline V gene sequence: CDR1 LNHDA, CDR2 SQIVND (reference sequence). CDR3 DNA: TGTGCCAGTAGCAGGGGACAAACCACCGGGGAGCTGTTTTTT. Translated: CASSRGQTTGELFF. Filled out from reference TRBV19 and TRBJ2-2, the complete variable domain reads DGGITQSPKYLFRKEGQNVTLSCEQNLNHDAMYWYRQDPGQGLRLIYYSQIVNDFQKGDIAEGYSVSREKKESFPLTVTSAQKNPTAFYLCASSRGQTTGELFFGEGSRLTVL.

The chain employs TRBV19 and TRBJ2-7; a possible D gene is TRBD2 (5 bases). Germline loops: CDR1 LNHDA, CDR2 SQIVND (reference sequence). Deletions cut 4 bases from V and 1 base from J, with 14 bases between. The CDR3 runs to 15 residues. As DNA, the CDR3 is TGTGCCAGTAGTAATAACCACAGACTATCCTACGAGCAGTACTTC. Amino acids: CASSNNHRLSYEQYF.

The rearrangement uses TRBV5-6 and TRBJ1-3; perhaps TRBD1 as D (5 bases). Trimming pared 2 bases from V and 2 bases from J, leaving 14 bases between. The CDR3 has 16 amino acids. CDR1 and CDR2 (germline): SGHDT, YYEEEE. The chain's CDR3 is CASSFDSSGPGNTIYF. CDR3 bases: TGTGCCAGCAGCTTCGACAGTTCAGGTCCTGGAAACACCATATATTTT.

J is TRBJ2-2 and V is TRBV18; D gene unclear. Looked up from germline, CDR1 is KGHSH and CDR2 is LQKENI. Trimming took 5 bases from V and 2 from J, leaving 3 bases between them. This CDR3 contains 12 residues. The chain's CDR3 is CASSTNTGELFF. The CDR3 DNA sequence: TGTGCCAGCTCAACTAACACCGGGGAGCTGTTTTTT.